Sequencing of this TCR beta chain was carried out in a study of control samples from healthy donors and cancer patients. Germline V gives CDR1 LGHNA, CDR2 YSLEER. The CDR3 extends over 17 amino acids. This clone was counted once. The junction departs from the called germline gene at one end, perhaps through a read error. Method: immunoSEQ multiplex PCR; TCRdb's copy keeps in-frame clones and lacks some. The sample gives 120,000 or so clones, roughly 91% of which show up once; more than 6.5% is in the top ten. The chain recombines TRBV4-3 with TRBJ2-5; 9 bases match TRBD2. Sequenced sample: blood. The TCR originated in a man aged 40-50 years in good health. This chain's CDR3 is CASSQDRFLRGGETRYF. CDR3 sequence (DNA): TGCGCCAGCAGCCAAGATCGGTTCCTGCGGGGGGGCGAGACCCGGTACTTC.